These 18 T cell receptor beta chains share one sample of origin, sequenced in a study of blood T cell repertoires in COVID-19. Assay used: immunoSEQ multiplex PCR; TCRdb lists only in-frame clones, some missing. The repertoire has around 260,000 clones, 90% of them found once; the top ten carry 1.1%. The sequencing sample was made of PBMCs or T cells enriched from blood (not recorded which). These receptors were obtained from a woman in her 30s who had recovered from COVID-19.

The chain is built from TRBV6-5 and TRBJ2-1; 9 bases agree with TRBD2. J lost 6 bases, V lost 0 bases, and 6 bases had no gene match. The CDR3 spans 16 residues. Germline CDR1 and CDR2: MNHEY and SVGAGI. The CDR3 DNA reads as TGTGCCAGCAGTTACTCTGGCGGGAGGGCCGGCAATGAGCAGTTCTTC. Protein sequence: CASSYSGGRAGNEQFF.

J is TRBJ2-6 and V is TRBV30; 8 bases are a match to TRBD2. J was trimmed by 0 bases and V by 2 bases; bases with no gene match: 9. From germline, CDR1 is GTSNPN and CDR2 SVGIG (reference sequence). The CDR3 totals 18 residues. The CDR3 loop is CAWSPPGAGGSGANVLTF. CDR3 nucleotide sequence: TGTGCCTGGAGTCCCCCCGGGGCGGGGGGCTCTGGGGCCAACGTCCTGACTTTC. The entire variable domain, with the rest obtained from reference TRBV30 and TRBJ2-6, is as follows: SQTIHQWPATLVQPVGSPLSLECTVEGTSNPNLYWYRQAAGRGLQLLFYSVGIGQISSEVPQNLSASRPQDRQFILSSKKLLLSDSGFYLCAWSPPGAGGSGANVLTFGAGSRLTVL.

This sequence joins TRBV30 and TRBJ2-1, with 12 bases that match TRBD1. The CDR3 loop spans 13 amino acids. J gave up 7 bases and V 7 bases, and 5 bases lay outside the gene matches. Germline V lookup: CDR1 GTSNPN, CDR2 SVGIG (reference sequence). The DNA of the CDR3 is TGTGCCTCCCGGGACAGGGGGCTAAATGAGCAGTTCTTC. Its translation: CASRDRGLNEQFF. The variable domain in full, completed from reference TRBV30 and TRBJ2-1, reads SQTIHQWPATLVQPVGSPLSLECTVEGTSNPNLYWYRQAAGRGLQLLFYSVGIGQISSEVPQNLSASRPQDRQFILSSKKLLLSDSGFYLCASRDRGLNEQFFGPGTRLTVL.

The chain is built from TRBV15 and TRBJ2-5; D remains ambiguous. This CDR3 has 15 residues. Germline values: CDR1 LNHNV, CDR2 YYDKDF (reference sequence). V was pared by 0 bases and J by 4 bases, with 12 bases between. The CDR3 coding sequence is TGTGCCACCAGCAGAGATCGAGGATTAGCAGAGACCCAGTACTTC. Its protein is CATSRDRGLAETQYF.

The chain uses TRBV9 and TRBJ2-3, with D uncertain. V was cut by 0 bases and J by 6 bases, with 11 bases left in between. This CDR3 comprises 14 residues. Germline CDR1 reads SGDLS; CDR2 reads YYNGEE. The CDR3, as DNA: TGTGCCAGCAGCGTAGACTCCCGTCTGGATACGCAGTATTTT. Protein: CASSVDSRLDTQYF.

The rearrangement uses TRBV11-2 and TRBJ2-5; no clear D. Per the germline V gene, CDR1 is SGHAT and CDR2 is FQNNGV. The CDR3 covers 13 residues. The V end lost 5 bases, the J end lost 6 bases, and 13 bases lay between the germline ends. For the CDR3, the DNA is TGTGCCAGCAGCGATCCGTCGAGGAAGACCCAGTACTTC. It translates to CASSDPSRKTQYF.

J is TRBJ1-5 and V is TRBV15; the match to TRBD1 covers 9 bases. Germline CDR1 reads LNHNV; CDR2 reads YYDKDF (reference sequence). Germline trimming cut 2 bases from V and 1 base from J; bases unmatched to any gene: 6. This CDR3 contains 17 residues. DNA for the CDR3: TGTGCCACCAGCAGAAACAGGGACAGGGTAAGCAATCAGCCCCAGCATTTT. Residues: CATSRNRDRVSNQPQHF.

The gene calls are TRBV4-3 and TRBJ2-7; 10 bases line up with TRBD1. Trimming cost V 3 bases and J 0 bases; bases outside gene matches: 2. The CDR3 is made up of 15 amino acids. Germline V lookup: CDR1 LGHNA, CDR2 YSLEER. CDR3 amino acids: CASSQRQGASYEQYF. The CDR3 DNA sequence: TGCGCCAGCAGCCAGAGACAGGGGGCCTCCTACGAGCAGTACTTC.

In its sample, this clone was seen once. V and J are TRBV30 and TRBJ1-6, with D perhaps matching TRBD1 (6 bases). The V end lost 3 bases, the J end lost 8 bases, and 26 bases lay between the germline ends. The germline gives CDR1 GTSNPN, CDR2 SVGIG (reference sequence). This CDR3 spans 18 amino acids. The CDR3 DNA sequence: TGTGCCTGGAGCCGACGAGAATTACAGGGCAGGGGCTATTCACCCCTCCACTTT. Its protein product is CAWSRRELQGRGYSPLHF.

The CDR3 region is CASSGTGVEKLFF. For the CDR3, the DNA is TGTGCCAGCAGCGGGACAGGGGTTGAAAAACTGTTTTTT. The rearrangement links TRBV2 to TRBJ1-4; 10 bases agree with TRBD1. Germline CDR1 reads SNHLY; CDR2 reads FYNNEI. The trim removed 6 bases at V and 7 bases at J, leaving 2 bases unmatched. CDR3 length: 13 residues.

The chain is built from TRBV10-3 and TRBJ1-2; D not resolved. CDR1 is ENHRY, CDR2 SYGVKD, per germline. V was trimmed by 5 bases and J by 6 bases, leaving 13 bases between them. This CDR3 is 13 amino acids long. The DNA for the CDR3 is TGTGCCATCAGTACCCGGGTAAAGAATGGCTACACCTTC. It encodes CAISTRVKNGYTF.

Comments on this clone: This same CDR3 is encoded by further DNA sequences in the sample. The J gene is TRBJ1-5, the V gene TRBV6-1, with TRBD1 as a possible D gene (5 bases). Trimming shortened V by 0 bases and J by 2 bases, and 8 bases separated the two germline ends. Germline CDR1 MNHNS, CDR2 SASEGT. The CDR3 covers 15 residues. This CDR3 is CASSEALGGNQPQHF. The CDR3 nucleotides are TGTGCCAGCAGTGAAGCGCTAGGGGGCAATCAGCCCCAGCATTTT.

The chain carries TRBV10-3 and TRBJ2-7; the match to TRBD1 covers 8 bases. Germline V gene data show CDR1 as ENHRY and CDR2 as SYGVKD. V lost 10 bases to trimming and J lost 2 bases; unmatched junction nucleotides: 7. This CDR3 spans 13 amino acids. Here the CDR3 reads CATGQGETYEQYF. CDR3 nucleotides: TGTGCCACCGGACAGGGAGAAACCTACGAGCAGTACTTC.

This chain uses TRBV29-1 with TRBJ1-1; possible D gene TRBD1, 6 bases. The germline CDR1 and CDR2 sequences are SQVTM and ANQGSEA. V was cut by 5 bases and J by 4 bases, with 14 bases left in between. CDR3 length: 13 residues. CDR3 loop: CSVNRDFGTEAFF. The CDR3 nucleotides are TGCAGCGTTAACAGGGATTTTGGCACTGAAGCTTTCTTT.

The V call is TRBV7-2, the J call TRBJ2-7; maybe TRBD2 (6 bases). The germline V gene has CDR1 SGHTA and CDR2 FQGNSA. The CDR3 runs to 14 residues. V was pared by 3 bases and J by 6 bases, with 15 bases between. CDR3 amino acids: CASSLGPRGLEQYF. CDR3 DNA: TGTGCCAGCAGCTTGGGCCCAAGGGGACTCGAGCAGTACTTC.

The chain uses TRBV28 and TRBJ2-3; no reliable D call. The V and J ends lost 6 bases and 4 bases respectively, with 14 bases between them. The CDR3 loop spans 14 amino acids. Germline V gives CDR1 MDHEN, CDR2 SYDVKM. As DNA, the CDR3 is TGTGCCAGCAGCCTCCTTAGCCGGTCAGATACGCAGTATTTT. This gives the protein CASSLLSRSDTQYF. The full variable domain, in which reference TRBV28 and TRBJ2-3 provide the parts outside the CDR3, is DVKVTQSSRYLVKRTGEKVFLECVQDMDHENMFWYRQDPGLGLRLIYFSYDVKMKEKGDIPEGYSVSREKKERFSLILESASTNQTSMYLCASSLLSRSDTQYFGPGTRLTVL.

The chain carries TRBV14 and TRBJ2-2; TRBD1 aligns across 7 bases. The germline gives CDR1 SGHDN, CDR2 FVKESK. The V and J ends lost 1 base and 5 bases, in that order; junction bases with no gene match: 13. The CDR3 sequence is 18 residues long. The CDR3 here is CASSQGRRQGPRTGELFF. As DNA, the CDR3 is TGTGCCAGCAGCCAAGGAAGGAGACAGGGACCTCGTACCGGGGAGCTGTTTTTT.

In this sample, this clone turned up once. J is TRBJ2-2 and V is TRBV19; 14 bases match TRBD2. Germline V lookup: CDR1 LNHDA, CDR2 SQIVND (reference sequence). The CDR3 loop spans 16 amino acids. Trimming cost V 6 bases and J 3 bases; bases outside gene matches: 3. CDR3 bases: TGTGCCAGTAGGGGACTAGCGGGAGTGGACACCGGGGAGCTGTTTTTT. It translates to CASRGLAGVDTGELFF.